This passage covers 23 T cell receptor beta chains from one sample sequenced in a study of T cell responses to AZD1222 COVID-19 vaccine. Assay used: immunoSEQ multiplex PCR; TCRdb lists only in-frame clones, some missing. The data show some 190,000 clones, 80% to 95% seen once. The sequences come from peripheral blood, collected 28 days after the second AZD1222 dose. All receptors derive from an adult who received the AZD1222 COVID-19 vaccine.

Here the CDR3 reads CASSLGLARSTDTQYF. For the CDR3, the DNA is TGTGCCAGCAGCTTAGGCCTAGCAAGGAGCACAGATACGCAGTATTTT. The V gene is TRBV7-2, the J gene TRBJ2-3; a weak D match, TRBD2 (5 bases). V was pared by 1 base and J by 0 bases, with 11 bases between. The CDR3 consists of 16 residues. Germline CDR1 reads SGHTA; CDR2 reads FQGNSA.

The chain carries TRBV11-2 and TRBJ2-7, with TRBD2 matching over 10 bases. The germline V gene has CDR1 SGHAT and CDR2 FQNNGV. The CDR3 length is 17 residues. V lost 5 bases and J lost 4; bases outside the gene matches: 14. DNA of the CDR3: TGTGCCAGCAGCCAGGGTCGGGCTAGCGGGAGTAGGTACGAGCAGTACTTC. This codes for CASSQGRASGSRYEQYF.

A single count supports this clone. The J gene is TRBJ2-5, the V gene TRBV11-2; 8 bases are a match to TRBD2. This CDR3 has 16 amino acids. Germline CDR1 reads SGHAT; CDR2 reads FQNNGV. Trimming took 3 bases from V and 2 from J; bases not matched to a gene: 8. The CDR3 DNA follows: TGTGCCAGCAGCTTCTACCCCGGGGGGGAGCAAGAGACCCAGTACTTC. Translating gives CASSFYPGGEQETQYF. Drawing the rest from reference TRBV11-2 and TRBJ2-5, the complete variable domain is EAGVAQSPRYKIIEKRQSVAFWCNPISGHATLYWYQQILGQGPKLLIQFQNNGVVDDSQLPKDRFSAERLKGVDSTLKIQPAKLEDSAVYLCASSFYPGGEQETQYFGPGTRLLVL.

About this clone: Other nucleotide sequences in the sample specify the same CDR3. This sequence joins TRBV12-3 or TRBV12-4 and TRBJ1-5; no definite D call. The V gene lost 3 bases and the J gene lost 1 base, with 4 bases spanning the gap. CDR3 size: 13 residues. CDR3 protein: CASSFTSNQPQHF. The CDR3, as DNA: TGTGCCAGCAGTTTCACCAGCAATCAGCCCCAGCATTTT.

The chain has TRBV29-1 and TRBJ2-7; 12 nucleotides align to TRBD1. Germline V gives CDR1 SQVTM, CDR2 ANQGSEA. The J segment lost 1 base and the V segment lost 3 bases, leaving 16 bases of the junction unmatched. This CDR3 comprises 19 residues. The CDR3 sequence: CSVEGIRDRGLSFSYEQYF. The CDR3 nucleotides are TGCAGCGTTGAGGGGATCCGGGACAGGGGGCTCTCTTTTTCCTACGAGCAGTACTTC.

J is TRBJ1-2 and V is TRBV7-3; TRBD1 matches at 8 bases. CDR3 length: 13 residues. V gave up 2 bases and J gave up 5 bases; unmatched junction bases: 1. Germline V lookup: CDR1 SGHTA, CDR2 FQGTGA. DNA for the CDR3: TGTGCCAGCAGCTTAGACAGGGGATATGGCTACACCTTC. This codes for CASSLDRGYGYTF.

V usage is TRBV2 and J usage is TRBJ2-7; 7 positions match TRBD1. Germline CDR1 SNHLY, CDR2 FYNNEI. With 4 bases clipped from V and 7 bases from J, the junction kept 1 base outside the gene matches. The CDR3 loop spans 11 amino acids. CDR3 sequence reads: CASSGTGEQYF. As DNA, the CDR3 is TGTGCCAGCAGTGGGACAGGTGAGCAGTACTTC.

The rearrangement uses TRBV7-7 and TRBJ1-4; D is ambiguous. CDR1 and CDR2 (germline): SSHAT, FNYEAQ (reference sequence). The CDR3 is 15 amino acids. V lost 9 bases to trimming and J lost 8 bases, with 22 bases between them. CDR3 in DNA: TGTGCCAGGGAACGAAGGTTTGGGGTCGGGGAAAAACTGTTTTTT. Translating gives CARERRFGVGEKLFF.

This rearrangement joins TRBV7-9 to TRBJ1-4, with D possibly TRBD1 on 5 matching bases. The germline CDR1 and CDR2 sequences are SEHNR and FQNEAQ (reference sequence). The CDR3 has 14 amino acids. Trimming took off 5 bases at V and 7 bases at J, with 14 bases between the two ends. CDR3 sequence: CASSPRGQGEKLFF. In DNA form, the CDR3 reads TGTGCCAGCAGCCCCCGGGGCCAAGGTGAAAAACTGTTTTTT. Based on the CDR3 plus reference TRBV7-9 and TRBJ1-4, the full variable domain is DTGVSQNPRHKITKRGQNVTFRCDPISEHNRLYWYRQTLGQGPEFLTYFQNEAQLEKSRLLSDRFSAERPKGSFSTLEIQRTEQGDSAMYLCASSPRGQGEKLFFGSGTQLSVL.

The J gene is TRBJ1-3, the V gene TRBV6-5, with 9 positions matching TRBD1. Per germline, CDR1 MNHEY and CDR2 SVGAGI. The CDR3 covers 15 residues. Trimming cost V 5 bases and J 0 bases; bases outside gene matches: 2. Here the CDR3 DNA reads TGTGCCAGCAGTCTACAGGGGGCCTCTGGAAACACCATATATTTT. Translated, it gives CASSLQGASGNTIYF.

In DNA, the CDR3 is TGCGCCAGCAGCCCGTCCTCCTACGAGCAGTACTTC. Its protein product is CASSPSSYEQYF. The genes are TRBV5-1 and TRBJ2-7; no reliable D call. There are 12 residues in the CDR3. Trimming left V 4 bases short and J 0 bases short, with 5 bases between. CDR1 and CDR2 (germline): SGHRS, YFSETQ.

This clone was counted between two and nine times. The chain uses TRBV2 and TRBJ1-6; D unresolved. This CDR3 is 13 amino acids long. Trimming cost V 8 bases and J 7 bases, with 12 bases left between them. Germline loops: CDR1 SNHLY, CDR2 FYNNEI. CDR3 loop: CASRALSNSPLHF. CDR3 sequence (DNA): TGTGCCAGCCGGGCGCTATCAAATTCACCCCTCCACTTT.

The chain couples TRBV9 to TRBJ2-7; D may correspond to TRBD1 or TRBD2 (6 bases each). Trimming stripped 0 bases from V and 4 bases from J, with 11 bases between. CDR3 size: 14 residues. Germline CDR1 is SGDLS and CDR2 is YYNGEE. CDR3 residues: CASSVGGAVYEQYF. CDR3 DNA sequence: TGTGCCAGCAGCGTAGGGGGGGCCGTTTACGAGCAGTACTTC.

This clone was observed once. J is TRBJ1-4 and V is TRBV5-6; D gene uncertain. CDR1 SGHDT and CDR2 YYEEEE come from the germline V gene. The CDR3 totals 14 residues. Trimming pared 0 bases from V and 0 bases from J, leaving 3 bases between. The CDR3 sequence: CASSLVTTNEKLFF. The CDR3, as DNA: TGTGCCAGCAGCTTGGTCACAACTAATGAAAAACTGTTTTTT.

The chain uses TRBV7-8 and TRBJ2-7; D tentatively fits TRBD1 or TRBD2 (6 bases each). V was clipped by 5 bases and J by 4 bases, with 18 bases between them. The CDR3 has 15 residues. Germline V gene sequence: CDR1 SGHVS, CDR2 FQNEAQ. Written as DNA, the CDR3 is TGTGCCAGCAGCCCTCCGGTAAGGGGGGATTACGAGCAGTACTTC. This codes for CASSPPVRGDYEQYF. The full variable domain, in which reference TRBV7-8 and TRBJ2-7 provide the parts outside the CDR3, is GAGVSQSPRYKVAKRGQDVALRCDPISGHVSLFWYQQALGQGPEFLTYFQNEAQLDKSGLPSDRFFAERPEGSVSTLKIQRTQQEDSAVYLCASSPPVRGDYEQYFGPGTRLTVT.

This chain uses TRBV20-1 with TRBJ2-1, with 11 positions matching TRBD2. This CDR3 has 21 residues. V lost 3 bases to trimming and J lost 5 bases; unmatched junction nucleotides: 24. Per the germline V gene, CDR1 is DFQATT and CDR2 is SNEGSKA (reference sequence). The CDR3 loop reads CSASSFRTGTSGKGGNNEQFF. In DNA, the CDR3 is TGCAGTGCTAGTTCCTTTAGGACCGGGACTAGCGGAAAAGGGGGCAACAATGAGCAGTTCTTC.

This clone has more than one count but fewer than ten. The chain combines TRBV19 with TRBJ1-6, with a weak D call TRBD1 (6 bases). Trimming cost V 9 bases and J 3 bases, with 9 bases left between them. This CDR3 spans 13 amino acids. The germline CDR1 and CDR2 sequences are LNHDA and SQIVND (reference sequence). In nucleotides, the CDR3 is TGTGCCAGCGGACAGCTCTATAATTCACCCCTCCACTTT. This translates into CASGQLYNSPLHF.

The genes are TRBV7-2 and TRBJ1-1, with D possibly TRBD1 on 6 matching bases. CDR3 length: 15 residues. V was shortened by 5 bases and J by 5 bases, with 18 bases between the two germline ends. Germline loops: CDR1 SGHTA, CDR2 FQGNSA. The CDR3: CASSPFLQGWTEAFF. The CDR3 nucleotides read TGTGCCAGCAGCCCCTTTCTGCAGGGGTGGACTGAAGCTTTCTTT.

The chain employs TRBV7-6 and TRBJ1-6; no firm D call. This CDR3 is 9 amino acids long. Trimming took off 5 bases at V and 13 bases at J, with 3 bases between the two ends. The germline V gene encodes CDR1 SGHVS and CDR2 FNYEAQ. The CDR3 DNA follows: TGTGCCAGCAGCCCTCCCCTCCACTTT. This codes for CASSPPLHF.

This clone was seen once. The chain links TRBV14 to TRBJ1-2; 10 bases agree with TRBD1. After removal of 1 base from V and 9 bases from J, the junction contained 2 bases not matched to a gene. Germline loops: CDR1 SGHDN, CDR2 FVKESK. The CDR3 totals 13 residues. The CDR3 region is CASSQGTGGRYTF. In nucleotides, the CDR3 is TGTGCCAGCAGCCAAGGGACAGGGGGTCGCTACACCTTC.

The rearrangement joins TRBV30 to TRBJ1-6, with a tentative D call TRBD1 (6 bases). The CDR3 spans 15 residues. The germline V gene has CDR1 GTSNPN and CDR2 SVGIG (reference sequence). Trimming removed 5 bases from V and 0 bases from J, with 11 bases in between. CDR3 DNA sequence: TGTGCCTGGGGGGACAAAAGCTCCTATAATTCACCCCTCCACTTT. Residues: CAWGDKSSYNSPLHF.

V usage is TRBV30 and J usage is TRBJ2-2; D not certain. The CDR3 has 16 amino acids. In germline, CDR1 is GTSNPN, CDR2 SVGIG (reference sequence). Deletions cut 1 base from V and 6 bases from J, with 18 bases between. CDR3 residues: CAWSELLLGRSGELFF. The CDR3 nucleotides read TGTGCCTGGAGTGAGCTTCTGCTAGGTCGGTCCGGGGAGCTGTTTTTT.

This rearrangement joins TRBV19 to TRBJ1-6, with 7 positions matching TRBD1. Trimming removed 3 bases from V and 6 bases from J; junction bases left unmatched: 8. Germline CDR1 reads LNHDA; CDR2 reads SQIVND (reference sequence). CDR3 size: 16 residues. In nucleotides, the CDR3 is TGTGCCAGTAGTATGGTAAGGGGGCGAAGTAATTCACCCCTCCACTTT. Its translation is CASSMVRGRSNSPLHF. Complete variable domain (other parts from reference TRBV19 and TRBJ1-6): DGGITQSPKYLFRKEGQNVTLSCEQNLNHDAMYWYRQDPGQGLRLIYYSQIVNDFQKGDIAEGYSVSREKKESFPLTVTSAQKNPTAFYLCASSMVRGRSNSPLHFGNGTRLTVT.